This T cell receptor beta chain derives from a study of beta chain features in type 1 diabetes. Study as a whole: What patients shared with healthy donors was a similar profile of age, gender and cell yields.

About this clone: What it binds is unknown.

Every isolated RNA sample was fully reverse transcribed, so sequencing captured expressed TCRB transcripts. Clones were sequenced by immunoSEQ multiplex PCR, and TCRdb holds only the in-frame ones, with some missing. The sample has about 290,000 clones; about 7.8% are singletons. This CDR3 is built from 13 residues. V lost 2 bases and J lost 0, with 5 bases in between. Looked up from germline, CDR1 is GTSNPN and CDR2 is SVGIG (reference sequence). The study's findings and limits: The naive, central memory and Treg TCRB repertoires showed an apparent similarity that was greater among patients than among healthy donors. Possible PCR preference for shorter templates applied equally to patients and controls. VDJ junctions from type 1 diabetes patients carried fewer insertions and larger deletions.

The sequencing sample was made of central memory CD4+ T cells from blood. V is TRBV30 and J is TRBJ1-5; D is uncertain. This receptor was obtained from a woman aged 18-29 years in good health. As DNA, the CDR3 is TGTGCCTGGAGTCAGTTTAGCAATCAGCCCCAGCATTTT. It translates to CAWSQFSNQPQHF. The full variable domain, rest sourced from reference TRBV30 and TRBJ1-5, is SQTIHQWPATLVQPVGSPLSLECTVEGTSNPNLYWYRQAAGRGLQLLFYSVGIGQISSEVPQNLSASRPQDRQFILSSKKLLLSDSGFYLCAWSQFSNQPQHFGDGTRLSIL.